One sample yielded the 16 T cell receptor beta chains listed below, sequenced in a study of shared clonotypes between healthy human individuals. The repertoire was sequenced with immunoSEQ multiplex PCR; TCRdb's copy has only in-frame clones and lacks some. Of some 660,000 clones in the sample, less than 80% were seen once. Input material: memory CD4+ T cells sorted from blood. Described subset: CD45RA-negative fraction. These receptors came from a woman in her 30s in good health.

The genes are TRBV6-1 and TRBJ2-3; D remains unclear. The ends were cut back, 6 bases at V and 0 bases at J, with 10 bases in the middle. The CDR3 has 14 amino acids. Germline CDR1 is MNHNS and CDR2 is SASEGT. The CDR3 sequence is CASSRLYSTDTQYF. In DNA form, the CDR3 reads TGTGCCAGCAGCCGTCTATATAGCACAGATACGCAGTATTTT.

The chain uses TRBV2 and TRBJ2-3, with 7 positions matching TRBD1. Germline assignment: CDR1 SNHLY and CDR2 FYNNEI. The length of the CDR3 is 17 residues. V was pared by 6 bases and J by 3 bases, with 15 bases of the junction left unmatched. Here the CDR3 reads CASSRDSVRSGTDTQYF. In DNA, the CDR3 is TGTGCCAGCAGCCGGGACAGCGTGAGGTCCGGTACAGATACGCAGTATTTT.

J is TRBJ2-4 and V is TRBV7-6; 7 bases agree with TRBD2. CDR1 SGHVS and CDR2 FNYEAQ come from the germline V gene. This CDR3 is built from 12 residues. V lost 6 bases to trimming and J lost 6 bases; unmatched junction nucleotides: 2. CDR3 protein: CASSPGGNIQYF. The CDR3 bases are TGTGCCAGCAGTCCGGGGGGAAACATTCAGTACTTC. The whole variable domain, remainder taken from reference TRBV7-6 and TRBJ2-4, is GAGVSQSPRYKVTKRGQDVALRCDPISGHVSLYWYRQALGQGPEFLTYFNYEAQQDKSGLPNDRFSAERPEGSISTLTIQRTEQRDSAMYRCASSPGGNIQYFGAGTRLSVL.

The rearrangement links TRBV19 to TRBJ2-3, with D perhaps being TRBD1 or TRBD2 (6 bases each). The V end was cut by 6 bases, the J end by 5 bases, with 18 bases between. The CDR3 is 15 amino acids. CDR1 is LNHDA, CDR2 SQIVND, per germline (reference sequence). CDR3 DNA sequence: TGTGCCAGTAGCCCCGTGGGGGGCGCGGTAGATACGCAGTATTTT. Its protein is CASSPVGGAVDTQYF.

The gene calls are TRBV7-9 and TRBJ1-1; 9 positions match TRBD1. The V gene end was trimmed by 5 bases and the J gene end by 3 bases; junction bases not matched to a gene: 4. The CDR3 runs 14 residues. CDR1 and CDR2 (germline): SEHNR, FQNEAQ (reference sequence). CDR3: CASSPGQGDTEAFF. For the CDR3, the DNA is TGTGCCAGCAGCCCGGGACAGGGAGACACTGAAGCTTTCTTT.

The rearrangement joins TRBV7-9 to TRBJ2-1; tentative D call: TRBD2 (5 bases). CDR1 and CDR2 from the germline V gene are SEHNR and FQNEAQ (reference sequence). The CDR3 loop spans 13 amino acids. V was shortened by 1 base and J by 8 bases, with 9 bases between the two germline ends. The CDR3 region is CASSLGSSHEQFF. In DNA form, the CDR3 reads TGTGCCAGCAGCTTAGGGTCTAGCCATGAGCAGTTCTTC.

This sequence joins TRBV19 and TRBJ1-4; no clear D. The CDR3 runs to 13 residues. Trimming took 5 bases from V and 2 from J, leaving 6 bases between them. CDR1 LNHDA and CDR2 SQIVND come from the germline V gene (reference sequence). This CDR3 is CASSGGTNEKLFF. CDR3 DNA: TGTGCCAGTAGTGGTGGGACTAATGAAAAACTGTTTTTT.

The V call is TRBV10-3, the J call TRBJ1-3; D possibly corresponds to TRBD1 (5 bases). The CDR3 has 13 residues. Germline CDR1 ENHRY, CDR2 SYGVKD. Deletions cut 2 bases from V and 10 bases from J, with 12 bases between. The CDR3 loop reads CAISETGRDTIYF. CDR3 DNA sequence: TGTGCCATCAGTGAGACGGGGCGAGATACCATATATTTT.

The chain combines TRBV7-9 with TRBJ2-3, with 7 bases matching TRBD1. The CDR3 totals 15 residues. CDR1 is SEHNR, CDR2 FQNEAQ, per germline (reference sequence). V shed 5 bases and J 4 bases; nucleotides not matched to a gene: 9. The CDR3, as DNA: TGTGCCAGCAGCCCACAGCGACAGGGTTCAGATACGCAGTATTTT. Its protein product is CASSPQRQGSDTQYF.

This chain connects TRBV7-2 to TRBJ1-4, with 10 bases fitting TRBD1. Germline trimming cut 6 bases from V and 13 bases from J; bases unmatched to any gene: 14. The germline gives CDR1 SGHTA, CDR2 FQGNSA. The CDR3 totals 15 residues. The CDR3 loop reads CASSSTGTGVGGLFF. CDR3 DNA: TGTGCCAGCAGTTCTACCGGGACAGGGGTCGGGGGACTGTTTTTT.

The table lists this clone with a count of one. The V gene is TRBV28, the J gene TRBJ1-4; D may be TRBD1 (5 bases). Trimming left V 6 bases short and J 11 bases short, with 16 bases between. Per germline, CDR1 MDHEN and CDR2 SYDVKM. The CDR3 loop spans 13 amino acids. The CDR3 DNA reads as TGTGCCAGCAGGACAGACCCTCTGAGGAAACTGTTTTTT. Encoded protein: CASRTDPLRKLFF.

Regarding this clone: This could be a read error, since a much larger clone is one nucleotide away. The V gene is TRBV6-5, the J gene TRBJ2-3; 7 nucleotides match TRBD1. V shed 9 bases, J shed 5 bases, and the junction held 14 bases outside the gene matches. CDR3 length: 15 amino acids. Germline CDR1 is MNHEY and CDR2 is SVGAGI. CDR3 sequence reads: CASTFATTGQDTQYF. The CDR3 nucleotides are TGTGCCAGTACCTTCGCGACGACAGGGCAAGATACGCAGTATTTT.

The chain recombines TRBV6-6 with TRBJ2-7; D unresolved. V dropped 2 bases and J dropped 1 base, with 12 bases sitting between them. This CDR3 is built from 15 residues. Germline CDR1 MNHNY, CDR2 SVGAGI (reference sequence). CDR3 sequence (DNA): TGTGCCAGCAGTTACAATCCCCGCGCTTCCTACGAGCAGTACTTC. Translating gives CASSYNPRASYEQYF.

The chain uses TRBV27 and TRBJ2-7; D uncertain. V lost 5 bases and J lost 5, with 16 bases in between. The germline CDR1 and CDR2 sequences are MNHEY and SMNVEV (reference sequence). CDR3 length: 14 residues. CDR3 loop: CASSKIDSVNEQYF. CDR3 nucleotide sequence: TGTGCCAGCAGTAAAATAGACTCAGTAAACGAGCAGTACTTC.

The gene calls are TRBV7-9 and TRBJ1-1, with unresolved D. The CDR3 loop spans 15 amino acids. Germline V CDR1 and CDR2: SEHNR, FQNEAQ (reference sequence). Trimming took off 1 base at V and 6 bases at J, with 15 bases between the two ends. CDR3 in amino acids: CASSLVGGPFAEAFF. The CDR3 DNA is TGTGCCAGCAGCTTAGTCGGTGGGCCGTTCGCTGAAGCTTTCTTT.

Notes on this clone: The same CDR3 can be traced to other DNA sequences in this sample. The chain recombines TRBV11-2 with TRBJ2-2; D call uncertain. CDR1 and CDR2 from the germline V gene are SGHAT and FQNNGV. Trimming removed 4 bases from V and 1 base from J, with 7 bases in between. The CDR3 covers 14 residues. The CDR3 region is CASSSALNTGELFF. For the CDR3, the DNA is TGTGCCAGCAGCTCAGCACTGAACACCGGGGAGCTGTTTTTT.